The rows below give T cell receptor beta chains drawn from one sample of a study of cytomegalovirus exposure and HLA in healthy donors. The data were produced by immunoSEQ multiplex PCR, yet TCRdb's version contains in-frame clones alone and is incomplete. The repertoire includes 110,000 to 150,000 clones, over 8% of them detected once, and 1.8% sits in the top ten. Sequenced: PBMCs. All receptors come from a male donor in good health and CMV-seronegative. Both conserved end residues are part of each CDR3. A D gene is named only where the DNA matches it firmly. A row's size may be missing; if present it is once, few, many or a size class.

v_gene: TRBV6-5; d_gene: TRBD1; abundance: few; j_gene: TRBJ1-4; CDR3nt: TGTGCCAGCAGTCCCGACAGGGATGAAAAACTGTTTTTT; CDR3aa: CASSPDRDEKLFF
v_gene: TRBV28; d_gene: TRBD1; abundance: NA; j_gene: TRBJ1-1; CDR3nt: TGTGCCAGCAGTCCAGGGGGCGCGAGGGACACTGAAGCTTTCTTT; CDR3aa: CASSPGGARDTEAFF
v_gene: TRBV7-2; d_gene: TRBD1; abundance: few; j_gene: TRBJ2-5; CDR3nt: TGTGCCAGCAGCTTGGAGGACAGGTTGTTAGAGACCCAGTACTTC; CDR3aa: CASSLEDRLLETQYF
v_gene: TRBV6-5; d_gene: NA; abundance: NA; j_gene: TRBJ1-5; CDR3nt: TGTGCCAGCAGTTACTCGTTTGGAGGCAATCAGCCCCAGCATTTT; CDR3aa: CASSYSFGGNQPQHF
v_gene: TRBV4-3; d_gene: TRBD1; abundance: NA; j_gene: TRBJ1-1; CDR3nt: TGCGCCAGCAGCCTAAGAGGGGGCGGGTGGACTGAAGCTTTCTTT; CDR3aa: CASSLRGGGWTEAFF
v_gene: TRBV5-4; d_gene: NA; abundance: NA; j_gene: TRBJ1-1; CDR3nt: TGTGCCAGCAGAACCGACGGGACTTACACTGAAGCTTTCTTT; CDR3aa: CASRTDGTYTEAFF
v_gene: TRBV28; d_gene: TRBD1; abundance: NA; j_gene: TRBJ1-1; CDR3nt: TGTGCCAGCTCAGGGGGAAGGAAAGCTTTCTTT; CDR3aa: CASSGGRKAFF
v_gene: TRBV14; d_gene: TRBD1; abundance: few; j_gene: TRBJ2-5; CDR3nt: TGTGCCAGCAGCCAGGGACAGGGGGCTGGACCCATAAGATCAACCCAGTACTTC; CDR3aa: CASSQGQGAGPIRSTQYF
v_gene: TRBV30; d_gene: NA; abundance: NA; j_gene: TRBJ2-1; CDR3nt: TGTGCCTGGAGTGTACAGGAGGGAACTCGCTCCTACAATGAGCAGTTCTTC; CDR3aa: CAWSVQEGTRSYNEQFF
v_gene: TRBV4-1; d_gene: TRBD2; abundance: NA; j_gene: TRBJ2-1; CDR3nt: TGCGCCAGCAGCCAAGGCGGGAGGGCGTACAATGAGCAGTTCTTC; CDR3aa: CASSQGGRAYNEQFF
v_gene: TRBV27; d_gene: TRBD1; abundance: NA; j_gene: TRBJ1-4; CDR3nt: TGTGCCAGCAGTTTCTCGACAGGGACCGAAAAACTGTTTTTT; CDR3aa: CASSFSTGTEKLFF
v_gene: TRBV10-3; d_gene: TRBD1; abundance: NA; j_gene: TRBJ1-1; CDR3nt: TGTGCCATCAGTGGGACCGGGACAGCGAACACTGAAGCTTTCTTT; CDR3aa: CAISGTGTANTEAFF
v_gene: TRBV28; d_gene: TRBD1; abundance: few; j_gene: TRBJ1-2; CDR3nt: TGTGCCAGCAGTTTATACGCCCTCGGACAGGCTCTCCGAGTTCACTATGGCTACACCTTC; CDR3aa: CASSLYALGQALRVHYGYTF
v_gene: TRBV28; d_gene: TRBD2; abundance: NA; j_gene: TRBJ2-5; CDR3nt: TGTGCCAGCAGTTCCCCGGACCGGATTGGGACTAGCGGGGCCCAAGAGACCCAGTACTTC; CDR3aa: CASSSPDRIGTSGAQETQYF
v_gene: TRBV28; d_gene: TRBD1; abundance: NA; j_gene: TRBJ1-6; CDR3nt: TGTGCCAGCAGTGGGGACAGGGTGGACGGGAATTCACCCCTCCACTTT; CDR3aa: CASSGDRVDGNSPLHF
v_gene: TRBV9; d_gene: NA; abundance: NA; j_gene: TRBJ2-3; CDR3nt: TGTGCCAGCAGCGTAGTACTTACAGATACGCAGTATTTT; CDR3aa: CASSVVLTDTQYF
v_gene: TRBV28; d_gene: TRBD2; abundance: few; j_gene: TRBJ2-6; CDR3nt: TGTGCCAGCAGCCAAGCGGGACTCATCTCTGGGGCCAACGTCCTGACTTTC; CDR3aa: CASSQAGLISGANVLTF
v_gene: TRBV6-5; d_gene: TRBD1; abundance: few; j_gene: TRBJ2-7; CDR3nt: TGTGCCAGCAGTTACGGGACAGCGCTTGACGAGCAGTACTTC; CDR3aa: CASSYGTALDEQYF
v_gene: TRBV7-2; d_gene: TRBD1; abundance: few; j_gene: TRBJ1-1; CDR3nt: TGTGCCAGCAGCTCCCTGGACAGGGATCACACTGAAGCTTTCTTT; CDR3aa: CASSSLDRDHTEAFF
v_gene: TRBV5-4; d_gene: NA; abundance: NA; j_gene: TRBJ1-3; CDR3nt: TGTGCCAGCAGCCTTCTCGGGGGGGCTAGCTCTGGAAACACCATATATTTT; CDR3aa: CASSLLGGASSGNTIYF